This is a list of T cell receptor beta chains from one sample in a study of blood T cells in healthy people across ages. One entry per CDR3 protein, called by TCRdb with MiXCR from the 5' RACE reads. The profile covers around 970,000 distinct CDR3 sequences, with around 54% appearing a single time and roughly a fifth taken by the ten largest. Sequencing was performed on blood. Every receptor here comes from a woman aged 60-70 years in good health. Each CDR3 is given with its conserved first and last residue. The D gene is left open where the match is weak. The size of a clone is reported for some rows only, either as once, few or many, or as a class for expanded clones.

clone size: -; D gene: TRBD1; J gene: TRBJ2-5; V gene: TRBV5-1; CDR3 DNA: TGCGCCAGCAGCTCGACAGGGACCGGGACCCAGTACTTC; CDR3 protein: CASSSTGTGTQYF
clone size: -; D gene: TRBD1; J gene: TRBJ2-3; V gene: TRBV2; CDR3 DNA: TGTGCCAGTTGGACAGGGGACATGGATACGCAGTATTTT; CDR3 protein: CASWTGDMDTQYF
clone size: few; D gene: TRBD2; J gene: TRBJ2-7; V gene: TRBV20-1; CDR3 DNA: TGCAGTGCGTTTAGCGGGAGGCAAGCCTACGAGCAGTACTTC; CDR3 protein: CSAFSGRQAYEQYF
clone size: once; D gene: TRBD1; J gene: TRBJ1-1; V gene: TRBV20-1; CDR3 DNA: TGCAGTGCTAGAGCGTTACACAGGGGGGGGGTGGATGAAGCTTTCTTT; CDR3 protein: CSARALHRGGVDEAFF
clone size: -; D gene: -; J gene: TRBJ2-7; V gene: TRBV9; CDR3 DNA: TGTGCCAGCAGCGTAGCTACGGTCGGAGGCGAGCAGTACTTC; CDR3 protein: CASSVATVGGEQYF
clone size: few; D gene: -; J gene: TRBJ2-5; V gene: TRBV7-2; CDR3 DNA: TGTGCCAGCAGCTCAATCCAGGGCCAGTACTTC; CDR3 protein: CASSSIQGQYF
clone size: -; D gene: TRBD1; J gene: TRBJ2-7; V gene: TRBV27; CDR3 DNA: TGTGCCAGCAGTCCCTCACAGGGGGCTTATTCCTACGAGCAGTACTTC; CDR3 protein: CASSPSQGAYSYEQYF
clone size: -; D gene: TRBD2; J gene: TRBJ2-1; V gene: TRBV10-1; CDR3 DNA: TGCGCCAGCAGTGGCGGACTAGGAGGGATAGAGCAGTTCTTC; CDR3 protein: CASSGGLGGIEQFF
clone size: -; D gene: -; J gene: TRBJ2-1; V gene: TRBV6-2/TRBV6-3; CDR3 DNA: TGTGCCAGCAGGCCGGACAGAAGCTCCTACAATGAGCAGTTCTTC; CDR3 protein: CASRPDRSSYNEQFF
clone size: -; D gene: TRBD1; J gene: TRBJ2-3; V gene: TRBV28; CDR3 DNA: TGTGCCAGCAGTGGGGACAGGGAAGTAACAGATACGCAGTATTTT; CDR3 protein: CASSGDREVTDTQYF
clone size: -; D gene: -; J gene: TRBJ2-3; V gene: TRBV28; CDR3 DNA: TGTGCCAGCAGGGGGCCCTCCGATACGCATTATTTT; CDR3 protein: CASRGPSDTHYF
clone size: -; D gene: -; J gene: TRBJ2-1; V gene: TRBV6-1; CDR3 DNA: TGTGCCAGCAGCGGGGACTGGCCCGGGTACAATGAGCAGTTCTTC; CDR3 protein: CASSGDWPGYNEQFF
clone size: -; D gene: TRBD1; J gene: TRBJ1-2; V gene: TRBV4-1; CDR3 DNA: TGCGCCAGCAGCCAACCGGGACAGGGGGATTCCTATGGCTACACCTTC; CDR3 protein: CASSQPGQGDSYGYTF
clone size: few; D gene: TRBD2; J gene: TRBJ2-5; V gene: TRBV7-3; CDR3 DNA: TGTGCCAGCAGCTTAGGACTAGCGGGATCGGAGACCCAGTACTTC; CDR3 protein: CASSLGLAGSETQYF
clone size: -; D gene: TRBD1; J gene: TRBJ2-3; V gene: TRBV5-1; CDR3 DNA: TGCGCCAGCAGCAAGGACAGGCCTATTACAGATACGCAGTATTTT; CDR3 protein: CASSKDRPITDTQYF
clone size: -; D gene: TRBD2; J gene: TRBJ2-5; V gene: TRBV12-3/TRBV12-4; CDR3 DNA: TGTGCCAGCAGTCCAGTCCGCGGGGGAGGGTTCCAAGAGACCCAGTACTTC; CDR3 protein: CASSPVRGGGFQETQYF
clone size: -; D gene: -; J gene: TRBJ1-1; V gene: TRBV6-5; CDR3 DNA: TGTGCCAGCAGTTACACCTCAAACGCTGGAGCTTTCTTT; CDR3 protein: CASSYTSNAGAFF
clone size: few; D gene: TRBD2; J gene: TRBJ2-3; V gene: TRBV15; CDR3 DNA: TGTGCCACCAGGGCTAGCGGGACATTTGGGGGCACAGATACGCAGTATTTT; CDR3 protein: CATRASGTFGGTDTQYF
clone size: -; D gene: -; J gene: TRBJ1-4; V gene: TRBV28; CDR3 DNA: TGTGCCAGCAGTTTCGTGGGGGAAGAACTGTTTTTT; CDR3 protein: CASSFVGEELFF
clone size: many; D gene: -; J gene: TRBJ2-4; V gene: TRBV12-3/TRBV12-4; CDR3 DNA: TGTGCCAGCAGTTTGAAAAACATTCAGTACTTC; CDR3 protein: CASSLKNIQYF
clone size: -; D gene: -; J gene: TRBJ1-2; V gene: TRBV6-5; CDR3 DNA: TGTGCCACCAACCGGGATCCACCCTATGGCTACACCTTC; CDR3 protein: CATNRDPPYGYTF
clone size: few; D gene: TRBD1; J gene: TRBJ2-3; V gene: TRBV20-1; CDR3 DNA: TGCAGTGCTGGGCCGGGACAGATAGGAACAGATACGCAGTATTTT; CDR3 protein: CSAGPGQIGTDTQYF
clone size: few; D gene: TRBD2; J gene: TRBJ2-1; V gene: TRBV15; CDR3 DNA: TGTGCCACCAGTGGGGGACTAGCGGGCAATGAGCAGTTCTTC; CDR3 protein: CATSGGLAGNEQFF
clone size: -; D gene: -; J gene: TRBJ2-7; V gene: TRBV27; CDR3 DNA: TGTGCCAGCAGTTGGAGCCGGGTTGGTGCCTACGAGCAGTACTTC; CDR3 protein: CASSWSRVGAYEQYF
clone size: -; D gene: TRBD2; J gene: TRBJ2-3; V gene: TRBV11-2; CDR3 DNA: TGTGCCAGCAGACCTAGCACTAGCGAGATTAGCACAGATACGCAGTATTTT; CDR3 protein: CASRPSTSEISTDTQYF
clone size: -; D gene: TRBD2; J gene: TRBJ2-3; V gene: TRBV5-1; CDR3 DNA: TGCGCCAGCAGCACTAGCGGCACAGATACGCAGTATTTT; CDR3 protein: CASSTSGTDTQYF
clone size: -; D gene: -; J gene: TRBJ2-5; V gene: TRBV20-1; CDR3 DNA: TGCAGTGTTTCGACTCTCTCCCGCAAAGAAGAGACCCAGTACTTC; CDR3 protein: CSVSTLSRKEETQYF
clone size: few; D gene: -; J gene: TRBJ2-2; V gene: TRBV5-1; CDR3 DNA: TGCGCCAGCATGCCGGGACCCAACACCGGGGAGCTGTTTTTT; CDR3 protein: CASMPGPNTGELFF
clone size: -; D gene: TRBD2; J gene: TRBJ2-3; V gene: TRBV7-2; CDR3 DNA: TGTGCCAGCAGCTCCCAAGGACTAGCGGGTCCTGATACGCAGTATTTT; CDR3 protein: CASSSQGLAGPDTQYF
clone size: -; D gene: -; J gene: TRBJ2-3; V gene: TRBV4-3; CDR3 DNA: TGCGCCAGCAGCCAAGCGGCGGGAATAGATACGCAGTATTTT; CDR3 protein: CASSQAAGIDTQYF
clone size: few; D gene: -; J gene: TRBJ1-2; V gene: TRBV29-1; CDR3 DNA: TGCAGCGTCGGGGAGAAGAGCTATGGCTACACCTTC; CDR3 protein: CSVGEKSYGYTF
clone size: -; D gene: -; J gene: TRBJ2-7; V gene: TRBV20-1; CDR3 DNA: TGCAGTGCTAAGTCCACGTATACAACGGCGAGATACGAGCAGTACTTC; CDR3 protein: CSAKSTYTTARYEQYF
clone size: few; D gene: TRBD2; J gene: TRBJ2-7; V gene: TRBV4-1; CDR3 DNA: TGCGCCAGCAGCTTAGGGGCGGGACTAGCGGCACTTGAGTACTTC; CDR3 protein: CASSLGAGLAALEYF
clone size: -; D gene: -; J gene: TRBJ2-3; V gene: TRBV12-3/TRBV12-4; CDR3 DNA: TGTGCCAGCAGTTTAGGTACTGGCGGGAGCACAGATACGCAGTATTTT; CDR3 protein: CASSLGTGGSTDTQYF
clone size: -; D gene: TRBD2; J gene: TRBJ2-1; V gene: TRBV12-3/TRBV12-4; CDR3 DNA: TGTGCCAGCAGTTCCCTAGCGGGAGTCAATGAGCAGTTCTTC; CDR3 protein: CASSSLAGVNEQFF
clone size: -; D gene: TRBD1; J gene: TRBJ2-1; V gene: TRBV7-2; CDR3 DNA: TGTGCCAGCAGTCAAAGCAGGGGGACATACAATGAGCAGTTCTTC; CDR3 protein: CASSQSRGTYNEQFF
clone size: -; D gene: -; J gene: TRBJ1-3; V gene: TRBV29-1; CDR3 DNA: TGCAGCGTCGCGCTAGGGGTCGACACCATATATTTT; CDR3 protein: CSVALGVDTIYF
clone size: few; D gene: -; J gene: TRBJ2-1; V gene: TRBV10-3; CDR3 DNA: TGTGCCATCAAGGGGCTGGGGGATGAGCAGTTCTTC; CDR3 protein: CAIKGLGDEQFF
clone size: -; D gene: TRBD2; J gene: TRBJ2-1; V gene: TRBV7-2; CDR3 DNA: TGTGCCAGCAGCTCCAGGACTAGCGGGAGTACATACAATGAGCAGTTCTTC; CDR3 protein: CASSSRTSGSTYNEQFF
clone size: -; D gene: -; J gene: TRBJ1-4; V gene: TRBV5-5; CDR3 DNA: TGTGCCAGCAGCTTCAGCCCAGATTATGAAAAACTGTTTTTT; CDR3 protein: CASSFSPDYEKLFF
clone size: many; D gene: TRBD2; J gene: TRBJ2-7; V gene: TRBV20-1; CDR3 DNA: TGCAGTGCCGTACACGGGACTAGCGGGGTTTATGAGCAGTACTTC; CDR3 protein: CSAVHGTSGVYEQYF
clone size: -; D gene: -; J gene: TRBJ1-4; V gene: TRBV7-2; CDR3 DNA: TGTGCCAGCAGCTTCCACAGGGAAGCTAATGAAAAACTGTTTTTT; CDR3 protein: CASSFHREANEKLFF
clone size: few; D gene: TRBD2; J gene: TRBJ2-1; V gene: TRBV7-2; CDR3 DNA: TGTGCCAGCAGCTTAGGTGGTAGCGGGAGGGCAGGCAATGAGCAGTTCTTC; CDR3 protein: CASSLGGSGRAGNEQFF
clone size: -; D gene: -; J gene: TRBJ2-4; V gene: TRBV14; CDR3 DNA: TGTGCCAGCAGCCAGTCGGACCGTATTCAGTACTTC; CDR3 protein: CASSQSDRIQYF
clone size: few; D gene: -; J gene: TRBJ2-7; V gene: TRBV6-2/TRBV6-3; CDR3 DNA: TGTGCCAGCAGTTACTCCCGAATCGCCTACGAGCAGTACTTC; CDR3 protein: CASSYSRIAYEQYF
clone size: -; D gene: -; J gene: TRBJ2-5; V gene: TRBV29-1; CDR3 DNA: TGCAGCGTCATGCAACCCCCGGGCCGGCACAGTTGGGATGCCCAGTACTTC; CDR3 protein: CSVMQPPGRHSWDAQYF
clone size: -; D gene: TRBD2; J gene: TRBJ2-7; V gene: TRBV5-5; CDR3 DNA: TGTGCCAGCATCTTAGCCCCTAGCGGGCCCCGTTGGGGGCATGAGCAGTACTTC; CDR3 protein: CASILAPSGPRWGHEQYF
clone size: -; D gene: TRBD2; J gene: TRBJ2-7; V gene: TRBV27; CDR3 DNA: TGTGCCAGAAGACCCTGCGGGAGAGCCTACGAGCAGTACTTC; CDR3 protein: CARRPCGRAYEQYF
clone size: -; D gene: -; J gene: TRBJ2-1; V gene: TRBV15; CDR3 DNA: TGTGCCACCAGCAGAGGATGGGAGCGGAGTACCTACAATGAGCAGTTCTTC; CDR3 protein: CATSRGWERSTYNEQFF
clone size: -; D gene: TRBD1; J gene: TRBJ2-5; V gene: TRBV5-8; CDR3 DNA: TGTGCCAGCAGCTTATACCAAGGCCGGGACAGGGAAAAAGAGACCCAGTACTTC; CDR3 protein: CASSLYQGRDREKETQYF
clone size: -; D gene: TRBD2; J gene: TRBJ2-3; V gene: TRBV20-1; CDR3 DNA: TGCAGTACCAATGGACTAGCTGAGGATACGCAGTATTTT; CDR3 protein: CSTNGLAEDTQYF
clone size: -; D gene: -; J gene: TRBJ2-7; V gene: TRBV4-1; CDR3 DNA: TGCGCCAGCAGCCGGGGGCTCCCTTACGAGCAGTACTTC; CDR3 protein: CASSRGLPYEQYF
clone size: few; D gene: -; J gene: TRBJ1-5; V gene: TRBV20-1; CDR3 DNA: TGCAGTGCCAGAGGGACTGACGATCAGCCCCAGCATTTT; CDR3 protein: CSARGTDDQPQHF